Detailed here is one TCR beta chain. Its antigen is unknown. The CDR3 totals 14 residues. Unmatched junction bases numbered 8, after V lost 2 bases and J lost 6 bases. CDR1 is SGHDT and CDR2 is YYEEEE in the germline V gene. The data derive from a study of T-cell memory formation after mild COVID-19. Across the study: The study found TCR clusters largely donor specific. General study points: Several responding clones turned up in pre-infection memory, indicating that cross-reactive memory may have taken part. The main location of contracting CD4+ clones was CM and EM, and that of contracting CD8+ clones was EMRA.

Constant-segment primers and 5'RACE yielded cDNA libraries for TCR alpha and TCR beta, each carrying sample barcodes and UMIs. TCRdb fed the 5' RACE reads into MiXCR, producing one record per CDR3 protein. Of fewer than 550,000 distinct CDR3 sequences listed, roughly 20% are singletons. The chain uses TRBV5-6 and TRBJ2-7, with 7 bases aligning to TRBD1. The sample consisted of PBMCs or a T cell subset sorted from them (not recorded which). This receptor was identified in an adult woman who had mild COVID-19 (a few samples of this study predate the infection). Cell type and time point are not known. The chain's CDR3 is CASSLRQGVIEQYF. The CDR3 DNA reads as TGTGCCAGCAGCTTAAGACAGGGCGTAATCGAGCAGTACTTC. Using reference TRBV5-6 and TRBJ2-7 for the parts outside the CDR3, the full variable domain is DAGVTQSPTHLIKTRGQQVTLRCSPKSGHDTVSWYQQALGQGPQFIFQYYEEEERQRGNFPDRFSGHQFPNYSSELNVNALLLGDSALYLCASSLRQGVIEQYFGPGTRLTVT.